The clone carrying this T cell receptor beta chain was seen many times. Its specificity is not known. This sample was included in a study of CD8+CD57+ T cells in acquired aplastic anemia. Background on the study: CD4+ and CD8+ cells, once sorted, gave DNA averaging approximately 3.3 ug.

General study findings and limits: Sharing between patients and controls was observed for around 27 CD8+ CDR3 sequences.

V was clipped by 4 bases and J by 6 bases; unmatched bases: 9. The CDR3 sequence is 15 residues long. Germline CDR1 SNHLY, CDR2 FYNNEI. Sequenced patients had shown CD8+CD57+ cell expansion by flow cytometry. Every patient presented with severe acquired aplastic anemia. TCR beta VDJ and CDR3 profiles were obtained from a genomic DNA template. TCRdb called the reads again in MiXCR, with one record for every CDR3 protein. The sample includes about 470,000 distinct CDR3 sequences, around a third of them seen just once. Specimen: sorted CD4+, CD8+, or CD8+CD57+ T cells (not recorded which) from PBMCs. The clonotype originates from a human donor with aplastic anemia. The genes are TRBV2 and TRBJ2-7, with 10 bases matching TRBD1. The CDR3 protein is CASSASGTGVPEQYF. The DNA of the CDR3 is TGTGCCAGCAGTGCTTCCGGGACAGGGGTTCCCGAGCAGTACTTC.